The clone carrying this T cell receptor (beta chain) was observed a few times. Its antigen is not known. Noted treatment: about 20 received Ad26.COV2.S at low or high dose, single or two shots; 5 received placebo; per-sample allocation not given. Repertoires come from day 63 after the first vaccine or placebo injection. Ad26 vector vaccine expressed Wuhan-strain SARS-CoV-2 spike. Sequenced by immunoSEQ multiplex PCR; TCRdb stores in-frame clones only, minus some. The sample includes some 370,000 clones, 83% seen only once; the top ten take nearly 7.5%. The data are from a study of Ad26.COV2.S vaccination and SARS-CoV-2 variants. Study details: The donor participated in the COV1001 trial, in its Ad26.COV2.S arm.

This CDR3 contains 17 residues. In germline, CDR1 is LNHDA, CDR2 SQIVND (reference sequence). The junction had 10 bases not matched to a gene; V was cut back by 3 bases and J by 6 bases. Study results and caveats: Overall T cell responses may have been underestimated by the analyses of TCR breadth and depth. Higher spike-specific TCR breadth was found in vaccine recipients than in placebo recipients.

Sequenced material: peripheral blood, taken in a trial of Ad26.COV2.S vaccine versus placebo. The genes are TRBV19 and TRBJ2-2, with TRBD2 matching 10 bases. The origin of this receptor is a person aged 18-65 years who received the Ad26.COV2.S COVID-19 vaccine or a placebo. The CDR3 region has the DNA TGTGCCAGTAGTATCGAAGCGGGGGGGCCCAGACCCGGGGAGCTGTTTTTT. It is translated as CASSIEAGGPRPGELFF.